This T cell receptor beta chain was found in a study of cytomegalovirus exposure and HLA in healthy donors. Overall study findings and caveats: Follow-up analysis seemed to connect common viral pathogens with several of the most significant clusters identified. Overall, approximately 150 TCR beta chains were annotated as cytomegalovirus-associated. By a later analysis, the bulk of CMV-associated TCR beta chains appeared HLA-restricted.

Healthy bone marrow donors made up the cohort. The CDR3 sequence is 14 residues long. Germline CDR1 and CDR2: SNHLY and FYNNEI. V was pared by 6 bases and J by 2 bases, with 13 bases between. Primers included in the PCR were 60 Vbeta and 13 Jbeta primers. Libraries were prepared by immunoSEQ multiplex PCR; TCRdb keeps only in-frame clonotypes and omits some of them. The sample records around 200,000 clones, about 80% being singletons. This clone was counted a few times. Its target is unknown. The chain joins TRBV2 to TRBJ1-2; D may be TRBD1 (6 bases). The TCR was taken from a man in his forties in good health and CMV-seropositive. Sequencing was carried out using PBMCs. CDR3: CASRLHGQNYGYTF. The CDR3 bases are TGTGCCAGCAGACTACACGGACAGAACTATGGCTACACCTTC.